This passage covers 13 T cell receptor beta chains from one sample sequenced in a study of control samples from healthy donors and cancer patients. Assay used: immunoSEQ multiplex PCR; TCRdb lists only in-frame clones, some missing. The sample contains 160,000 or so clones, roughly nine tenths of which appear only once. The sample comprised blood. The receptors stem from a woman aged 25 to 45 in good health.

This clone was seen a single time. The chain is built from TRBV5-1 and TRBJ2-4; a weak D match, TRBD2 (6 bases). The V gene lost 0 bases and the J gene lost 8 bases, with 9 bases spanning the gap. The CDR3 sequence is 13 residues long. In germline, CDR1 is SGHRS, CDR2 YFSETQ. CDR3 residues: CASSLAGEDIQYF. As DNA, the CDR3 is TGCGCCAGCAGCTTGGCCGGGGAGGACATTCAGTACTTC. Looking up the rest from reference TRBV5-1 and TRBJ2-4 gives the full variable domain: KAGVTQTPRYLIKTRGQQVTLSCSPISGHRSVSWYQQTPGQGLQFLFEYFSETQRNKGNFPGRFSGRQFSNSRSEMNVSTLELGDSALYLCASSLAGEDIQYFGAGTRLSVL.

This chain connects TRBV5-6 to TRBJ2-2; TRBD2 aligns across 15 bases. CDR3 length: 17 residues. The V and J ends lost 4 bases and 4 bases, in that order; junction bases with no gene match: 5. Per germline, CDR1 SGHDT and CDR2 YYEEEE. The CDR3 DNA is TGTGCCAGCAGCCCAAGGACTAGCGGGAGGGGCACCGGGGAGCTGTTTTTT. Amino acids: CASSPRTSGRGTGELFF.

The chain joins TRBV15 to TRBJ1-1, with D unresolved. Germline CDR1 LNHNV, CDR2 YYDKDF (reference sequence). The CDR3 has 13 amino acids. Trimming took 5 bases from V and 3 from J, leaving 10 bases between them. CDR3 loop: CATSPRGDTEAFF. The CDR3 DNA reads as TGTGCCACCAGCCCCCGCGGGGACACTGAAGCTTTCTTT.

The V gene is TRBV7-9, the J gene TRBJ1-1, with D tentatively TRBD1 (6 bases). Per germline, CDR1 SEHNR and CDR2 FQNEAQ (reference sequence). The V end lost 5 bases, the J end lost 7 bases, and 8 bases lay between the germline ends. This CDR3 is built from 11 residues. CDR3 coding DNA: TGTGCCAGCAGCCTGGACAGTGAAGCTTTCTTT. Translation: CASSLDSEAFF.

The chain combines TRBV27 with TRBJ1-1; D not certain. Germline assignment: CDR1 MNHEY and CDR2 SMNVEV (reference sequence). This CDR3 has 14 residues. Trimming took 0 bases from V and 3 from J, leaving 8 bases between them. Written as DNA, the CDR3 is TGTGCCAGCAGTTTATCCGGGCCTCACACTGAAGCTTTCTTT. It is translated as CASSLSGPHTEAFF.

This clone occurred once. This sequence joins TRBV3-1 (or the pseudogene TRBV3-2) and TRBJ1-2; D remains unclear. The ends were cut back, 1 base at V and 8 bases at J, with 17 bases in the middle. The germline gives CDR1 LGHDT, CDR2 YNNKEL (reference sequence). This CDR3 has 15 amino acids. The CDR3 loop reads CASSQGQPRMGGYTF. CDR3 nucleotide sequence: TGTGCCAGCAGCCAAGGGCAACCTCGAATGGGGGGCTACACCTTC.

The rearrangement links TRBV19 to TRBJ1-1, with D uncertain. Looked up from germline, CDR1 is LNHDA and CDR2 is SQIVND (reference sequence). CDR3 size: 13 residues. V gave up 6 bases and J gave up 1 base, with 9 bases separating them. This chain's CDR3 is CASSLEENTEAFF. DNA of the CDR3: TGTGCCAGTAGCCTGGAGGAGAACACTGAAGCTTTCTTT.

The chain links TRBV4-2 to TRBJ2-2; no reliable D call. V shed 2 bases and J shed 3 bases, with 16 bases lying between them. Germline V CDR1 and CDR2: LGHNA, YNFKEQ. This CDR3 has 17 amino acids. The CDR3: CASSQRLLDDYTGELFF. DNA for the CDR3: TGTGCCAGCAGCCAACGTCTGCTCGACGATTACACCGGGGAGCTGTTTTTT.

This chain joins TRBV10-2 and TRBJ2-7; 13 bases are a match to TRBD2. The CDR3 has 15 residues. The V segment lost 8 bases and the J segment 7 bases; nucleotides outside the gene matches: 11. Germline-derived CDR1 and CDR2 are WSHSY and SAAADI. This CDR3 reads CASSPLGLAGEEQYF. The CDR3 DNA reads TGCGCCAGCTCCCCCCTCGGACTAGCGGGAGAAGAGCAGTACTTC.

The chain links TRBV7-9 to TRBJ1-4; weak D call: TRBD1 (6 bases). The V gene lost 1 base and the J gene lost 7 bases, with 16 bases spanning the gap. This CDR3 comprises 16 residues. Germline CDR1 and CDR2: SEHNR and FQNEAQ (reference sequence). CDR3 sequence reads: CASSLGLGGHGEKLFF. The CDR3 coding sequence is TGTGCCAGCAGCTTAGGTTTGGGGGGCCATGGTGAAAAACTGTTTTTT.

This chain links TRBV28 with TRBJ2-2; the match to TRBD2 covers 8 bases. CDR1 and CDR2 (germline): MDHEN, SYDVKM. J gave up 4 bases and V 5 bases, and 6 bases lay outside the gene matches. The CDR3 is 15 amino acids. Written as DNA, the CDR3 is TGTGCCAGCAGTCGGGAGGGACAAATCACCGGGGAGCTGTTTTTT. The encoded protein is CASSREGQITGELFF.

The V gene is TRBV5-4, the J gene TRBJ2-1; possibly TRBD1 or TRBD2 for D (6 bases each). The germline V and J ends were trimmed by 3 bases and 9 bases, with 10 bases remaining between them. CDR1 and CDR2 (germline): SGHNT, YYREEE (reference sequence). The CDR3 totals 12 residues. In DNA form, the CDR3 reads TGTGCCAGCAGCTCCAGGGGAGGTGAGCAGTTCTTC. Protein: CASSSRGGEQFF.

V is TRBV2 and J is TRBJ1-5, with 7 bases matching TRBD1. Germline CDR1 is SNHLY and CDR2 is FYNNEI. This CDR3 contains 16 residues. The ends lost 5 bases at V and 0 bases at J; junction bases unmatched: 7. CDR3 amino acids: CASSHRGQYSNQPQHF. The CDR3 DNA follows: TGTGCCAGCAGTCACAGGGGCCAATATAGCAATCAGCCCCAGCATTTT.